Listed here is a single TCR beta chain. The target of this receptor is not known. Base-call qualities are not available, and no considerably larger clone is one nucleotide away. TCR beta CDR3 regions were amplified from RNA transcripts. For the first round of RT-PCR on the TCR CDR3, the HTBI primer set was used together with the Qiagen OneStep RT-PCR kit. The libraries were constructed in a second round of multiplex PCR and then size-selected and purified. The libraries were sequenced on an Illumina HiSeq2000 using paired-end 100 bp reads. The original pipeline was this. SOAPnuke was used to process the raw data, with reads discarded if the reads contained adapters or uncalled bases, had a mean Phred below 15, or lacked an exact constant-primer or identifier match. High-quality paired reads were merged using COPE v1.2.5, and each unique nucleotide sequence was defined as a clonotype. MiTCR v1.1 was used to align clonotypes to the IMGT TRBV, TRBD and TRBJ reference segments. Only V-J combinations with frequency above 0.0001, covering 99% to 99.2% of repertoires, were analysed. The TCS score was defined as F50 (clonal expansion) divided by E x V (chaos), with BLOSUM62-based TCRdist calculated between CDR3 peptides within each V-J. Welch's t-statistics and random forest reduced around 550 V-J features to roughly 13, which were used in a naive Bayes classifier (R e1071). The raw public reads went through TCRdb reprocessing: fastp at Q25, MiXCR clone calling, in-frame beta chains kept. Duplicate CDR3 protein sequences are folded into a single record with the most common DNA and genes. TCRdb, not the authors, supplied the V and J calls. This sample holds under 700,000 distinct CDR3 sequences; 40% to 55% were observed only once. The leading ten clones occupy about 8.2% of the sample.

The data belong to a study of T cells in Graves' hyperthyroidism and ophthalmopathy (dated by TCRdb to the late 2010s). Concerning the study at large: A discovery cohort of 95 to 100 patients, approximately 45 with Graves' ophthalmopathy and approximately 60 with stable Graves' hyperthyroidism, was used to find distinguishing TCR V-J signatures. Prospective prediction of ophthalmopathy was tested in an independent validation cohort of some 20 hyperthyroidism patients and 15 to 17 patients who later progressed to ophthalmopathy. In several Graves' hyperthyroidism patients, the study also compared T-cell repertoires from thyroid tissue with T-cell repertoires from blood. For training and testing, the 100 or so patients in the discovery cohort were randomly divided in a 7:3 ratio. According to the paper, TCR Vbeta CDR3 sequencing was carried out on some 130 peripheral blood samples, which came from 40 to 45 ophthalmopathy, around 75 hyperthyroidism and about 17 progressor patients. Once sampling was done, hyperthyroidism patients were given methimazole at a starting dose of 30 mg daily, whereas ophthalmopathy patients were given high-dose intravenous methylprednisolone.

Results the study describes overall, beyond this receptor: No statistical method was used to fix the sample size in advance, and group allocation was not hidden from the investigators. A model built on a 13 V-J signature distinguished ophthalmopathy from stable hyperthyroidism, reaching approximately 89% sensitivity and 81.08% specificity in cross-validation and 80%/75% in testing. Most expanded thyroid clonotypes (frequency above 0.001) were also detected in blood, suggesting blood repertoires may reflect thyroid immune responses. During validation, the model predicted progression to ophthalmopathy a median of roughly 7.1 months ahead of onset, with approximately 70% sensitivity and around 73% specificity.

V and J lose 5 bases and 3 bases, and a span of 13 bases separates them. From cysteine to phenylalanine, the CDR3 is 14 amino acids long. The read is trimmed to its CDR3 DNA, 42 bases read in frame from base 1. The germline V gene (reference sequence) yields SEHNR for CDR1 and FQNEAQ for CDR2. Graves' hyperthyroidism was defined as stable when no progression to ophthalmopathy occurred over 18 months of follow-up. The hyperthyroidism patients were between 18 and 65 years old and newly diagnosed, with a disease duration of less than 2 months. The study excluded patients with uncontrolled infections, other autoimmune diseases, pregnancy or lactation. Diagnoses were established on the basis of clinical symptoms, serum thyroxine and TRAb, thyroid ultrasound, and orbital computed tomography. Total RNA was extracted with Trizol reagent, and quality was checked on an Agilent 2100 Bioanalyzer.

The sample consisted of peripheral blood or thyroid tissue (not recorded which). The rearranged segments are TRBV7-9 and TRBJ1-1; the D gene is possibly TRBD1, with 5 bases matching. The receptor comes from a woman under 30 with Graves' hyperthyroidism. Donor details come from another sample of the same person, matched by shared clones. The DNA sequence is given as TGTGCCAGCAGCCAAGCGGGAGGGGACACTGAAGCTTTCTTT. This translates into CASSQAGGDTEAFF.